The 25 T cell receptor beta chains given below trace back to one sample, sequenced in a study of blood T cell repertoires in COVID-19. Clones were read by immunoSEQ multiplex PCR, and TCRdb kept only the in-frame ones, dropping some. The sample shows around 360,000 clones, about 90% of them seen only once. Sequenced sample: PBMCs or T cells enriched from blood (not recorded which). The receptor set was obtained from a woman in her 30s who had recovered from COVID-19.

The CDR3 DNA sequence: TGTGCCAGCAGCGCGACTAGCGGGGGGAGGGAGACCCAGTACTTC. Translated: CASSATSGGRETQYF. The V and J genes are TRBV13 and TRBJ2-5; 13 bases line up with TRBD2. The CDR3 is 15 residues long. The J segment lost 5 bases and the V segment lost 5 bases, leaving 5 bases of the junction unmatched. Germline V CDR1 and CDR2: PRHDT, FYEKMQ (reference sequence).

The chain carries TRBV28 and TRBJ1-6, with 9 bases fitting TRBD1. Germline V gene sequence: CDR1 MDHEN, CDR2 SYDVKM. The CDR3 spans 15 residues. Losses at the gene ends were 6 bases for V and 11 bases for J; bases not matched to a gene: 11. The DNA for the CDR3 is TGTGCCAGCAGAGAACCGGGACAGGGTTTTGCACCCCTCCACTTT. It encodes CASREPGQGFAPLHF.

This clone was seen a few times. The chain links TRBV11-2 to TRBJ2-3, with D perhaps matching TRBD2 (5 bases). The V end was cut by 6 bases, the J end by 13 bases, with 20 bases between. This CDR3 is 13 amino acids long. Germline CDR1 reads SGHAT; CDR2 reads FQNNGV. The DNA for the CDR3 is TGTGCCAGCAGTCAATACGTCGGCGCCGGGGAGTATTTT. Amino acid sequence: CASSQYVGAGEYF.

V gene TRBV7-9 combines with J gene TRBJ1-2; D gene ambiguous. CDR3 size: 14 residues. The V gene lost 1 base and the J gene lost 5 bases, with 11 bases spanning the gap. CDR1 and CDR2 (germline): SEHNR, FQNEAQ (reference sequence). For the CDR3, the DNA is TGTGCCAGCAGCTTAGAGGCGGAGTATTATGGCTACACCTTC. Translation gives CASSLEAEYYGYTF.

This chain joins TRBV2 and TRBJ2-2; no definite D call. The V gene's germline CDR1 is SNHLY and CDR2 FYNNEI. This CDR3 is built from 13 residues. Trimming removed 8 bases from V and 6 bases from J, with 13 bases in between. The CDR3 is CASEINYAGELFF. The CDR3 DNA reads TGTGCCAGCGAGATTAATTACGCCGGGGAGCTGTTTTTT.

This chain joins TRBV5-4 and TRBJ2-7, with 14 nucleotides matching TRBD2. Germline lookup yields CDR1 SGHNT and CDR2 YYREEE (reference sequence). Trimming removed 4 bases from V and 2 bases from J; junction bases left unmatched: 8. The CDR3 covers 17 residues. The CDR3 DNA reads as TGTGCCAGCAGCCTGGGACTAGCGGGAGACTTTACCTACGAGCAGTACTTC. Encoded protein: CASSLGLAGDFTYEQYF.

The chain combines TRBV28 with TRBJ2-7, with D unresolved. Germline CDR1 MDHEN, CDR2 SYDVKM. V was shortened by 4 bases and J by 5 bases, with 9 bases between the two germline ends. CDR3 length: 12 residues. CDR3 coding DNA: TGTGCCAGCAGTTCCCAGATGCACGAGCAGTACTTC. This codes for CASSSQMHEQYF.

This clone was seen only a few times. The chain combines TRBV18 with TRBJ1-5; no firm D call. Germline assignment: CDR1 KGHSH and CDR2 LQKENI. This CDR3 is 13 amino acids long. The V and J ends lost 3 bases and 4 bases respectively, with 7 bases between them. The chain's CDR3 is CASSPNRNQPQHF. The CDR3 DNA follows: TGTGCCAGCTCACCCAACAGAAATCAGCCCCAGCATTTT.

CDR3 DNA: TGTGCCTGGAGCGGGACAGTATATGGCTACACCTTC. Encoded protein: CAWSGTVYGYTF. The chain carries TRBV30 and TRBJ1-2, with 7 positions matching TRBD1. Germline lookup yields CDR1 GTSNPN and CDR2 SVGIG (reference sequence). The CDR3 is 12 amino acids. Trimming took 3 bases from V and 5 from J; bases not matched to a gene: 3.

J is TRBJ2-7 and V is TRBV28; TRBD2 is a possible D gene (5 bases). With 7 bases removed from V and 6 bases from J, the gap between germline ends came to 10 bases. This CDR3 region has 11 residues. Germline lookup yields CDR1 MDHEN and CDR2 SYDVKM. CDR3 sequence: CASTNSGEQYF. In nucleotides, the CDR3 is TGTGCCAGCACAAACAGCGGCGAGCAGTACTTC.

The CDR3 protein is CASSQENSGAKNIQYF. In nucleotides, the CDR3 is TGTGCCAGCAGCCAAGAAAATAGCGGGGCGAAAAACATTCAGTACTTC. The V and J genes are TRBV4-2 and TRBJ2-4; TRBD2 aligns across 8 bases. The V segment lost 0 bases and the J segment 4 bases; nucleotides outside the gene matches: 5. The CDR3 extends over 16 amino acids. Germline V gene sequence: CDR1 LGHNA, CDR2 YNFKEQ.

This sequence joins TRBV2 and TRBJ2-2, with a tentative D call TRBD1 (5 bases). The CDR3 is 15 residues long. The V and J ends lost 6 bases and 2 bases respectively, with 13 bases between them. The germline V gene has CDR1 SNHLY and CDR2 FYNNEI. The CDR3 region is CASSETVLNTGELFF. The CDR3 DNA reads TGTGCCAGCAGCGAGACAGTGCTCAACACCGGGGAGCTGTTTTTT.

The J gene is TRBJ1-5, the V gene TRBV15; D not resolved. Germline CDR1 reads LNHNV; CDR2 reads YYDKDF (reference sequence). The CDR3 runs to 15 residues. The V and J ends lost 0 bases and 4 bases respectively, with 10 bases between them. CDR3 in DNA: TGTGCCACCAGCAGAGATCCGGGGTGGAATCAGCCCCAGCATTTT. This sequence encodes CATSRDPGWNQPQHF.

The chain uses TRBV7-6 and TRBJ2-6; 12 bases fit TRBD2. CDR3 size: 18 residues. The germline CDR1 and CDR2 sequences are SGHVS and FNYEAQ. The V gene end was trimmed by 7 bases and the J gene end by 0 bases; junction bases not matched to a gene: 7. CDR3 coding DNA: TGTGCCAGCATCCCACTAGCGGGAGGCCTCTCTGGGGCCAACGTCCTGACTTTC. Translated, it gives CASIPLAGGLSGANVLTF.

This clone appeared once. J is TRBJ1-4 and V is TRBV20-1; D might be TRBD1 (5 bases). CDR3 length equals 15 residues. Germline CDR1 reads DFQATT; CDR2 reads SNEGSKA (reference sequence). V was clipped by 3 bases and J by 4 bases, with 15 bases between them. The CDR3 nucleotides read TGCAGTGCTAGTGTTAAGGCAGGGCTTAATGAAAAACTGTTTTTT. This translates into CSASVKAGLNEKLFF.

This clone was counted ten times or more. This rearrangement joins TRBV28 to TRBJ1-6; unclear D gene. CDR3 length: 18 residues. Trimming removed 3 bases from V and 8 bases from J, with 23 bases in between. From germline, CDR1 is MDHEN and CDR2 SYDVKM. For the CDR3, the DNA is TGTGCCAGCAGTTTCTTGAACTCGGGATCGGGCTTGGATTCACCCCTCCACTTT. It is translated as CASSFLNSGSGLDSPLHF.

The chain recombines TRBV5-4 with TRBJ2-7; 10 nucleotides line up with TRBD2. V lost 2 bases to trimming and J lost 0 bases; unmatched junction nucleotides: 2. CDR3 length: 15 residues. Germline CDR1 reads SGHNT; CDR2 reads YYREEE (reference sequence). The CDR3 nucleotides are TGTGCCAGCAGCTTTGGACTAGCGGACTCCTACGAGCAGTACTTC. This sequence encodes CASSFGLADSYEQYF.

V and J are TRBV4-2 and TRBJ1-6; 7 nucleotides align to TRBD1. The germline CDR1 and CDR2 sequences are LGHNA and YNFKEQ. The junction had 6 bases not matched to a gene; V was cut back by 3 bases and J by 4 bases. CDR3 length: 16 amino acids. For the CDR3, the DNA is TGTGCCAGCAGCCATGCCGGGACAGAGTATAATTCACCCCTCCACTTT. Protein product: CASSHAGTEYNSPLHF.

The chain combines TRBV9 with TRBJ1-6, with 10 bases matching TRBD1. This CDR3 comprises 16 residues. Germline CDR1 and CDR2: SGDLS and YYNGEE. The trim removed 3 bases at V and 5 bases at J, leaving 5 bases unmatched. This chain's CDR3 is CASSERQGADNSPLHF. CDR3 nucleotides: TGTGCCAGCAGCGAAAGACAGGGGGCGGATAATTCACCCCTCCACTTT. Filled out from reference TRBV9 and TRBJ1-6, the complete variable domain reads DSGVTQTPKHLITATGQRVTLRCSPRSGDLSVYWYQQSLDQGLQFLIQYYNGEERAKGNILERFSAQQFPDLHSELNLSSLELGDSALYFCASSERQGADNSPLHFGNGTRLTVT.

The chain has TRBV2 and TRBJ1-1; TRBD1 might be the D (5 bases). Germline-derived CDR1 and CDR2 are SNHLY and FYNNEI. The CDR3 covers 14 residues. The ends were cut back, 8 bases at V and 0 bases at J, with 13 bases in the middle. The CDR3 region has the DNA TGTGCCAGCTCCTCGACAGCCATGAACACTGAAGCTTTCTTT. This encodes CASSSTAMNTEAFF.

This rearrangement joins TRBV7-6 to TRBJ2-5; D is possibly TRBD1 (6 bases). With 4 bases removed from V and 5 bases from J, the gap between germline ends came to 11 bases. Germline V gene data show CDR1 as SGHVS and CDR2 as FNYEAQ. The CDR3 loop spans 13 amino acids. The CDR3 DNA is TGTGCCAGCAGCTCTACAGGGTGGGAGACCCAGTACTTC. This gives the protein CASSSTGWETQYF.

This chain joins TRBV21-1 and TRBJ1-6. TRBV21-1 is flagged as a pseudogene. CDR3 length: 17 amino acids. The CDR3 bases are TGTGCCAGCAGCCCGGGGGCGCGGGGGTCAAATGGTTCACCCCTCCACTTT. Translation gives CASSPGARGSNGSPLHF.

The rearrangement links TRBV7-9 to TRBJ2-7; D is perhaps TRBD2 (6 bases). This CDR3 region has 14 residues. The germline CDR1 and CDR2 sequences are SEHNR and FQNEAQ (reference sequence). Trimming pared 2 bases from V and 4 bases from J, leaving 12 bases between. CDR3 sequence: CASSLKGGPYEQYF. The DNA of the CDR3 is TGTGCCAGCAGCTTAAAAGGAGGGCCATACGAGCAGTACTTC.

The chain combines TRBV18 with TRBJ2-1; D is unresolved. V dropped 3 bases and J dropped 7 bases, with 7 bases sitting between them. Germline CDR1 is KGHSH and CDR2 is LQKENI. CDR3 length: 12 residues. For the CDR3, the DNA is TGTGCCAGCTCACCTCAGAAAAATGAGCAGTTCTTC. Translation gives CASSPQKNEQFF.

The gene calls are TRBV5-1 and TRBJ2-1; D ambiguous. Trimming cost V 4 bases and J 0 bases, with 14 bases left between them. The CDR3 spans 16 residues. The germline V gene encodes CDR1 SGHRS and CDR2 YFSETQ. The CDR3 nucleotides are TGCGCCAGCAGCCACGGTGAGTCAGGCTCCTACAATGAGCAGTTCTTC. As protein: CASSHGESGSYNEQFF.